This is a list of T cell receptor beta chains from one sample in a study of patients and donors after allogeneic stem cell transplantation. TCRdb ran MiXCR on the RT-PCR reads and lists one entry per CDR3 protein. The sample lists tens of thousands of distinct CDR3 sequences; roughly 5.1% were seen once. The sample taken for sequencing was blood, either unsorted or a sorted T cell fraction (not recorded which). Receptors were obtained from a human donor who was either an allogeneic HSCT recipient or a stem cell or donor lymphocyte infusion donor (not recorded which). It is not recorded whose cells these are; they may come from a transplant donor. The CDR3 runs from the conserved cysteine through the conserved F or W. The order of the fields is clone size, D gene, V gene, J gene, CDR3 DNA, CDR3 protein. A D gene is named only where the DNA matches it firmly. Size tells how often a clone was seen (once, few, many) or the class of an expanded clone, and some rows leave it out.

many	TRBD1	TRBV11-3	TRBJ2-2	TGTGCCAGCACCCCCGGTCAGGGGGACACCGGGGAGCTGTTTTTT	CASTPGQGDTGELFF
many	NA	TRBV7-2	TRBJ2-7	TGTGCCAGCAGTTGGACAGTCCGCTCCTACGAGCAGTACTTC	CASSWTVRSYEQYF
NA	TRBD2	TRBV20-1	TRBJ2-1	TGCAGTGCTAGAGCCCGGACTAGCGGGCTGAATGAGCAGTTCTTC	CSARARTSGLNEQFF
NA	TRBD2	TRBV7-8	TRBJ2-5	TGTGCCAGCAGTGGGGCGGGAGGTCAAGAGACCCAGTACTTC	CASSGAGGQETQYF
many	TRBD2	TRBV7-6	TRBJ2-1	TGTGCCAGCAGCTCCTCGGGCGGGGGGATGTCCTACAATGAGCAGTTCTTC	CASSSSGGGMSYNEQFF
many	NA	TRBV7-9	TRBJ2-3	TGTGCCAGCAGCAACACCCCCACAGATACGCAGTATTTT	CASSNTPTDTQYF
many	TRBD2	TRBV5-5	TRBJ2-5	TGTGCCAGCAGCCGCCGGACTAGCGGGGGAGTCCAAGAGACCCAGTACTTC	CASSRRTSGGVQETQYF
many	TRBD1	TRBV6-1	TRBJ1-2	TGTGCCAGCAGCCAACAAGGAGGGGGCCACGGCTACACCTTC	CASSQQGGGHGYTF
NA	NA	TRBV20-1	TRBJ2-5	TGCAGTGCTAGAGATTCAATGGCCGGAAGACAAGAGACCCAGTACTTC	CSARDSMAGRQETQYF
many	NA	TRBV7-9	TRBJ1-2	TGTGCCAGCAGCTTAGATGTTGGCTACACCTTC	CASSLDVGYTF
many	NA	TRBV28	TRBJ2-7	TGTGCCAGCAGTTGGGCCGGGAGCGCCACCTCCTACGAGCAGTACTTC	CASSWAGSATSYEQYF
many	NA	TRBV7-8	TRBJ2-2	TGTGCCAGCAGCTTAGTGGACACCGGGGAGCTGTTTTTT	CASSLVDTGELFF
many	TRBD1	TRBV5-1	TRBJ1-2	TGCGCCAGCAGCTTTTCTCCGGGACAGGGGGCTTTCTATGGCTACACCTTC	CASSFSPGQGAFYGYTF
few	TRBD1	TRBV28	TRBJ1-2	TGTGCCAGCACCTTGGGGACAGCCTATGGCTACACCTTC	CASTLGTAYGYTF
many	NA	TRBV20-1	TRBJ1-1	TGCAGTGCTAGAGATTGGGAGGGGACTGAAGCTTTCTTT	CSARDWEGTEAFF
many	NA	TRBV28	TRBJ1-1	TGTGCCAGCAGTTTATCAGCCCCGGCTGAAGCTTTCTTT	CASSLSAPAEAFF
medium-sized	NA	TRBV7-9	TRBJ2-5	TGTGCCAGCAGCTTCCCCTTCGGGAATCTCGAAGAGACCCAGTACTTC	CASSFPFGNLEETQYF
many	TRBD1	TRBV3-1	TRBJ2-4	TGTGCCAGCAGCCAAGGAATCGGACAGGAAAACATTCAGTACTTC	CASSQGIGQENIQYF
NA	TRBD1	TRBV11-3	TRBJ1-2	TGTGCCAGCAGCTCTGACCAGGGGGCGCGGGGCTACACCTTC	CASSSDQGARGYTF
many	NA	TRBV7-3	TRBJ1-6	TGTGCCAGCAGCCCCCAGGGTCGGAATTCACCCCTCCACTTT	CASSPQGRNSPLHF
NA	NA	TRBV20-1	TRBJ2-5	TGCAGTGCCGTTAAATGGGGGGCAGGGGAGACCCAGTACTTC	CSAVKWGAGETQYF
many	NA	TRBV5-4	TRBJ1-2	TGTGCCAGCAGCAAACAGGATAACTATGGCTACACCTTC	CASSKQDNYGYTF
many	NA	TRBV3-1	TRBJ1-6	TGTGCCAGCAGCCAAGATCTTGTACAGGCGAGCTCCTATAATTCACCCCTCCACTTT	CASSQDLVQASSYNSPLHF
few	NA	TRBV30	TRBJ1-2	TGTGCCTGGAGCCCCCAGGGAGGGAGTCGTGTCTATGGCTACACCTTC	CAWSPQGGSRVYGYTF
many	TRBD2	TRBV6-2/TRBV6-3	TRBJ2-5	TGTGCCAGCAGTTACTCGCGGACTAGAAAAGAGACCCAGTACTTC	CASSYSRTRKETQYF
NA	TRBD2	TRBV7-3	TRBJ2-1	TGTGCCAGCGGAGAGCGGGGGGGCCTCAATGAGCAGTTCTTC	CASGERGGLNEQFF
many	TRBD2	TRBV27	TRBJ2-5	TGTGCCAGCAGAGTTGATCTAGCGGGAGAGACCCAGTACTTC	CASRVDLAGETQYF
NA	TRBD1	TRBV14	TRBJ1-6	TGTGCCAGCAGCCCACCCCCGCGGACAGGGGGCATTAGGCCACCCCTCCACTTT	CASSPPPRTGGIRPPLHF
NA	NA	TRBV20-1	TRBJ1-2	TGCAGGCCGGGGACTGACTATGGCTACACCTTC	CRPGTDYGYTF
NA	NA	TRBV6-1	TRBJ2-7	TGTGCCAGCAGTGAAGGGGGCCTTAGGACAGCAGCCTACGAGCAGTACTTC	CASSEGGLRTAAYEQYF
few	NA	TRBV2	TRBJ1-4	TGTGCCAGCAAGGACAGCAGAAATGAAAAACTGTTTTTT	CASKDSRNEKLFF
many	NA	TRBV29-1	TRBJ2-3	TGCAGCGTTGAAGAGCGGACAAGAGTAAACACAGATACGCAGTATTTT	CSVEERTRVNTDTQYF
many	NA	TRBV11-1	TRBJ1-2	TGTGCCAGCAGCTTCGGCAGGTTTGATGGCTACACCTTC	CASSFGRFDGYTF
few	NA	TRBV28	TRBJ1-2	TGTGCCAGCAGTTCCAGACAGAAAGCTAACTATGGCTACACCTTC	CASSSRQKANYGYTF
many	NA	TRBV21-1	TRBJ2-7	TGTGCCAGGGTCTTCCGAGACAGACAACATCAAGACTACGAGCAGTACTTC	CARVFRDRQHQDYEQYF
NA	NA	TRBV19	TRBJ2-5	TGTGCCAGTAGTATAGAAAGGGGACGACAAGAGACCCAGTACTTC	CASSIERGRQETQYF
few	NA	TRBV21-1	TRBJ2-6	TGTGCCAGCAGCAAATTCCAGGGGGTAGTCGTAGGGGCCAACGTCCTGACTTTC	CASSKFQGVVVGANVLTF
many	NA	TRBV11-2	TRBJ1-1	TGTGCCAGCAGCGCTGATGGGGTTGAAGCTTTCTTT	CASSADGVEAFF
many	NA	TRBV12-3/TRBV12-4	TRBJ1-4	TGTGCCAGCAGTGGGAACTTCGGGGGGGCGGCTAATGAAAAACTGTTTTTT	CASSGNFGGAANEKLFF
many	NA	TRBV20-1	TRBJ2-1	TGCAGTTCCGACAAAGCGGACCGGGGCAATGAGCAGTTCTTC	CSSDKADRGNEQFF
many	NA	TRBV20-1	TRBJ2-2	TGCGGCTCCAGAGTAGAGGCCGGGGAGCTGTTTTTT	CGSRVEAGELFF
many	NA	TRBV5-6	TRBJ2-3	TGTGCCAGCAGCTTGACAAACAGGGAGCGTGTGGATACGCAGTATTTT	CASSLTNRERVDTQYF
medium-sized	TRBD2	TRBV4-1	TRBJ2-1	TGCGCCAGCAGCCAAGGGCTAGCGGGAGCGAATGAGCAGTTCTTC	CASSQGLAGANEQFF
medium-sized	NA	TRBV7-6	TRBJ2-1	TGTGCCAGCAGCTTAGGTTACGGCAGGGGCCTAACGAGCTCCTACAATGAGCAGTTCTTC	CASSLGYGRGLTSSYNEQFF
NA	TRBD2	TRBV15	TRBJ2-1	TGTGCCACCAGCAGAGGACTAGCGGGAGACGACAATGAGCAGTTCTTC	CATSRGLAGDDNEQFF
NA	NA	TRBV6-2/TRBV6-3	TRBJ2-3	TGTGCCAGCAGGACTAGCACAGATACGCAGTATTTT	CASRTSTDTQYF
NA	TRBD1	TRBV18	TRBJ1-5	TGTGCCAGCTCACCACCGACAGGGGCAAGCAATCAGCCCCAGCATTTT	CASSPPTGASNQPQHF
many	TRBD1	TRBV3-1	TRBJ1-2	TGTGCCAGCAGCCGGACAGGGGAGGATGGCTACACCTTC	CASSRTGEDGYTF
many	NA	TRBV6-5	TRBJ1-2	TGTGCCAGCAGTTACCCCGACGGAGACTTTAACTATGGCTACACCTTC	CASSYPDGDFNYGYTF
many	NA	TRBV2	TRBJ1-5	TGTGCCAGCATGCGAGGGGCCGGTCAGCCCCAGCATTTT	CASMRGAGQPQHF
few	NA	TRBV6-1	TRBJ1-5	TGTGCCAGCAGTGAAGCGGGTCTACCGGATCAGCCCCAGCATTTT	CASSEAGLPDQPQHF
few	NA	TRBV20-1	TRBJ1-1	TGCGGTGCTGGAGGCGGGTTGCACACTGAAGCTTTCTTT	CGAGGGLHTEAFF
many	TRBD2	TRBV20-1	TRBJ2-3	TGCAGTGCTAGAGATAACGCGGGAGGAAGCACAGATACGCAGTATTTT	CSARDNAGGSTDTQYF
many	NA	TRBV5-1	TRBJ1-2	TGCGCCAGCAGCTCCTTGGAAGGGATCTATGGCTACACCTTC	CASSSLEGIYGYTF
many	NA	TRBV11-2	TRBJ1-3	TGTGCCAGCAGCTTAGCTCGAGGCAGAAGCTCTGGAAACACCATATATTTT	CASSLARGRSSGNTIYF
few	NA	TRBV7-9	TRBJ2-1	TGTGCCAGCACCCGGTACAATGAGCAGTTCTTC	CASTRYNEQFF
NA	TRBD1	TRBV6-5	TRBJ2-7	TGTGCCAGCAGTTACGGGACAGGGGGAACCTACGAGCAGTACTTC	CASSYGTGGTYEQYF
many	TRBD1	TRBV7-9	TRBJ1-2	TGTGCCAGCGAACCCGGGACAGGGGGGTATGGCTACACCTTC	CASEPGTGGYGYTF
many	TRBD2	TRBV7-2	TRBJ2-2	TGTGCCAGCAGCTTCTCCGGGACTAGAATCGGGGAGCTGTTTTTT	CASSFSGTRIGELFF